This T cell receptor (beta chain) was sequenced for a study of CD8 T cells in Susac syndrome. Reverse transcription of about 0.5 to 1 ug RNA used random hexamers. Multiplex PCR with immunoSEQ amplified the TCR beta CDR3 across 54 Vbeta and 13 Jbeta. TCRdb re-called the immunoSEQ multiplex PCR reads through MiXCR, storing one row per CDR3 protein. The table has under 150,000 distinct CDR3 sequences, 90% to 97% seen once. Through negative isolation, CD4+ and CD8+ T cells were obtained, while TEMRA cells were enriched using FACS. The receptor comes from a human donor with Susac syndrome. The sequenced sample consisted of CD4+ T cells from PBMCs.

The CDR3 reads CASTRDGGAEAFF. In DNA form, the CDR3 reads TGTGCCAGCACCCGGGACGGGGGAGCTGAAGCTTTCTTT. The V gene is TRBV6-5, the J gene TRBJ1-1; TRBD1 is a possible D gene (5 bases). The CDR3 sequence is 13 residues long. Germline loops: CDR1 MNHEY, CDR2 SVGAGI. The ends were cut back, 7 bases at V and 6 bases at J, with 15 bases in the middle.